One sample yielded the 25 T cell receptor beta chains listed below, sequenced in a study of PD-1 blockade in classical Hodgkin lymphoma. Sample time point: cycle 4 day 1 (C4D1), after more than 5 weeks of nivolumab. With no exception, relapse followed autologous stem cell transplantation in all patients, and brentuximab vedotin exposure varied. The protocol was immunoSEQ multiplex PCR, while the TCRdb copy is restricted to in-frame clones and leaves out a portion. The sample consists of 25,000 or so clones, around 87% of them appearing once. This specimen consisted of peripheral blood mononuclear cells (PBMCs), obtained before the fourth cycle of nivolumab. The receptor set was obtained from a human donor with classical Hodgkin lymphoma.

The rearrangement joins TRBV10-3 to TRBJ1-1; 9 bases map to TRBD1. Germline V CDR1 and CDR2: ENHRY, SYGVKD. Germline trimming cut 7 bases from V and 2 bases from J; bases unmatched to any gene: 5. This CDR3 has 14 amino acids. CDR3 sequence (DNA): TGTGCCATCACTCCACAGGGGGCTAACACTGAAGCTTTCTTT. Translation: CAITPQGANTEAFF.

The CDR3 spells CASSPGTGGGYGYTF. As DNA, the CDR3 is TGCGCCAGCAGCCCGGGGACAGGGGGCGGCTATGGCTACACCTTC. V gene TRBV5-1 combines with J gene TRBJ1-2; 12 bases match TRBD1. CDR1 and CDR2 from the germline V gene are SGHRS and YFSETQ. The CDR3 is made up of 15 amino acids. The V gene end was trimmed by 4 bases and the J gene end by 4 bases; junction bases not matched to a gene: 5.

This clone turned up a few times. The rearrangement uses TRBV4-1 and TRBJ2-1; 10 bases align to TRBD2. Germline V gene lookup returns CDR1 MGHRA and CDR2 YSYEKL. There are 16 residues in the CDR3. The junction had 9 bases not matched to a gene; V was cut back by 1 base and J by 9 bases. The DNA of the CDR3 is TGCGCCAGCAGCCAAGCTAGCGGGGGCACCTTAGGTGAGCAGTTCTTC. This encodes CASSQASGGTLGEQFF.

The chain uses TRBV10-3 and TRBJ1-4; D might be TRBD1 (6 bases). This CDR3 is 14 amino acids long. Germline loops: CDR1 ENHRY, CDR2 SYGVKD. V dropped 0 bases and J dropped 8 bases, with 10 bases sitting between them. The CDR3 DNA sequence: TGTGCCATCAGTGAGTCGGTTAGGGGGGAAAAACTGTTTTTT. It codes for CAISESVRGEKLFF.

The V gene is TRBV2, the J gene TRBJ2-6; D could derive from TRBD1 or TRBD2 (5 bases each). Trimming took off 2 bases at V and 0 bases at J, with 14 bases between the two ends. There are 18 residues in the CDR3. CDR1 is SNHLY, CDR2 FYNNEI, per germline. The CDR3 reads CASSELKGSASGANVLTF. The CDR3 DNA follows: TGTGCCAGCAGTGAACTCAAGGGGAGTGCCTCTGGGGCCAACGTCCTGACTTTC.

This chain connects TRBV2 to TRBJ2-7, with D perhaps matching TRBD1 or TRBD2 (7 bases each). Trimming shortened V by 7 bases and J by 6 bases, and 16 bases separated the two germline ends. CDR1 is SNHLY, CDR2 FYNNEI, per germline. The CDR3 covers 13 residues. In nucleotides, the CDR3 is TGTGCCAGCACCATGGGAGGGGGCCTCGAGCAGTACTTC. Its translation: CASTMGGGLEQYF.

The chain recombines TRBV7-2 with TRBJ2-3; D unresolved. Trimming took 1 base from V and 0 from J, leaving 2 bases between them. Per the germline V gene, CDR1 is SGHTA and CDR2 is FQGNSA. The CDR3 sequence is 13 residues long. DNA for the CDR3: TGTGCCAGCAGCTTAGTTAGCACAGATACGCAGTATTTT. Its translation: CASSLVSTDTQYF.

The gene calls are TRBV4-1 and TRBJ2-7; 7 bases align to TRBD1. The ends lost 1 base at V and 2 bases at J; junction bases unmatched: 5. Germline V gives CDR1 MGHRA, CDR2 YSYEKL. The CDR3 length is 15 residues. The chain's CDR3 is CASSQASTGPYEQYF. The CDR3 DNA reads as TGCGCCAGCAGCCAAGCTTCGACAGGGCCCTACGAGCAGTACTTC.

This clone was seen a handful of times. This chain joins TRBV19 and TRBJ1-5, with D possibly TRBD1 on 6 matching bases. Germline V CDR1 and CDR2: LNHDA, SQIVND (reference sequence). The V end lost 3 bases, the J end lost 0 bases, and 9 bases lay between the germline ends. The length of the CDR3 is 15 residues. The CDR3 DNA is TGTGCCAGTAGTATGGGACACTATAGCAATCAGCCCCAGCATTTT. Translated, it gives CASSMGHYSNQPQHF.

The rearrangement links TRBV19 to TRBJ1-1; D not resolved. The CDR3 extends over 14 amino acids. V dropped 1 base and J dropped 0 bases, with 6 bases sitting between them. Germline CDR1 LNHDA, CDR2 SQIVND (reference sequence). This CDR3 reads CASSIARVNTEAFF. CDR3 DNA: TGTGCCAGTAGTATAGCCCGAGTGAACACTGAAGCTTTCTTT.

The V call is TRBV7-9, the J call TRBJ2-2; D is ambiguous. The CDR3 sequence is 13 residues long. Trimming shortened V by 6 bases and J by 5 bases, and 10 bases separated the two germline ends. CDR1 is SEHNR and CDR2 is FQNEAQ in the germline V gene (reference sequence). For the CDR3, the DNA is TGTGCCAGCAGGGCACTCCGAACCGGGGAGCTGTTTTTT. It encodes CASRALRTGELFF.

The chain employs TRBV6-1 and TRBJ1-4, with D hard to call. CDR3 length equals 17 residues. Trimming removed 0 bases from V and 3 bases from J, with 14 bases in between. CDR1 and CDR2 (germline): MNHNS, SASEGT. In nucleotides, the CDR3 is TGTGCCAGCAGTGAAGCCCATCCCCTTGGGGCTAATGAAAAACTGTTTTTT. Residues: CASSEAHPLGANEKLFF.

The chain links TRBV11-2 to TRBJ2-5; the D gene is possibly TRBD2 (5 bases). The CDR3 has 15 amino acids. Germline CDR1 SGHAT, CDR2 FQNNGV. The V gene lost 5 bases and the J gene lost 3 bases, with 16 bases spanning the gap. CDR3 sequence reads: CASSPGSVREETQYF. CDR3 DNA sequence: TGTGCCAGCAGCCCGGGGTCAGTTAGGGAAGAGACCCAGTACTTC.

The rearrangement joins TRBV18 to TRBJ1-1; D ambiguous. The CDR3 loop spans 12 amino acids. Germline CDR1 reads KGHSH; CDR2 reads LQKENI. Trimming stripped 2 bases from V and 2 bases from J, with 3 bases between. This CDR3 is CASSPSNTEAFF. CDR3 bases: TGTGCCAGCTCACCATCTAACACTGAAGCTTTCTTT.

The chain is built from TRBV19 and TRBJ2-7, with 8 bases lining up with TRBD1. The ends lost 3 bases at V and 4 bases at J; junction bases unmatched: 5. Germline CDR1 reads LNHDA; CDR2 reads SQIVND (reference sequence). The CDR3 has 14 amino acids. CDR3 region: CASSMQGAYYEQYF. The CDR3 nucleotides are TGTGCCAGTAGTATGCAGGGGGCGTATTACGAGCAGTACTTC.

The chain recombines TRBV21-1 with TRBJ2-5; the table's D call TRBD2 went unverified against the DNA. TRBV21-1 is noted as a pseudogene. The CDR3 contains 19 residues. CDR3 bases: TGTGCCAGCAGCAAAGCCCGGCCGACTCAGCGGGTGTACCAAGAGACCCAGTACTTC. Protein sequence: CASSKARPTQRVYQETQYF.

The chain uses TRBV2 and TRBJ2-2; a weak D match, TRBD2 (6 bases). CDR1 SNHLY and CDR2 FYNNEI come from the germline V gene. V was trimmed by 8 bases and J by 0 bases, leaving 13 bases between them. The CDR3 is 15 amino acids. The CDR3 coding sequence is TGTGCCAGCCTCAGCGGGCCCGCGAACACCGGGGAGCTGTTTTTT. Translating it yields CASLSGPANTGELFF.

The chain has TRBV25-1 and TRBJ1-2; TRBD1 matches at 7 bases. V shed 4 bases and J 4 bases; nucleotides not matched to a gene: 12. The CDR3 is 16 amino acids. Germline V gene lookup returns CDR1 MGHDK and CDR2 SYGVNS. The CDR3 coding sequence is TGTGCCAGCAGTGGGGACAGCGAGTTTTTTCCCTATGGCTACACCTTC. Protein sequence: CASSGDSEFFPYGYTF.

As DNA, the CDR3 is TGCGCCAGCAGTGAGTCTGAAGGGACTAGGGGGTATTTT. Its translation: CASSESEGTRGYF. The V and J genes are TRBV10-2 and TRBJ2-3; 8 positions agree with TRBD2. The germline V gene has CDR1 WSHSY and CDR2 SAAADI. CDR3 length: 13 residues. Trimming at V came to 0 bases and at J to 14 bases, leaving 7 bases not matched to a gene.

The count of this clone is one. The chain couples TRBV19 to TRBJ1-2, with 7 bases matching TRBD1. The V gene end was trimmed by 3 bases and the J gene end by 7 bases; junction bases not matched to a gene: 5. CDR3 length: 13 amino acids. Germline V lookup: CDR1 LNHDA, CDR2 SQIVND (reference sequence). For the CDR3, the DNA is TGTGCCAGTAGTATCAAGGGGGCGGTTGGCTACACCTTC. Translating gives CASSIKGAVGYTF.

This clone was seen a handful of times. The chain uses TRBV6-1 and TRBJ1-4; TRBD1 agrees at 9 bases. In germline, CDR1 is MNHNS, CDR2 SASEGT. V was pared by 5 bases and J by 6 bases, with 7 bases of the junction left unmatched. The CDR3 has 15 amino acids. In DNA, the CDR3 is TGTGCCAGCAGTTCCCGGACAGGGGCGGATGAAAAACTGTTTTTT. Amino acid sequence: CASSSRTGADEKLFF.

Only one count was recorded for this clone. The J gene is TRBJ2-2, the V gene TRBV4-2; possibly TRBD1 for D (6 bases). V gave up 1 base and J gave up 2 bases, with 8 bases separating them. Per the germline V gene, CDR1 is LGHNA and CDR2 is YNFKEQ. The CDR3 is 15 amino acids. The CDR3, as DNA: TGTGCCAGCAGCCAAGCAGGGGCAAACACCGGGGAGCTGTTTTTT. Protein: CASSQAGANTGELFF.

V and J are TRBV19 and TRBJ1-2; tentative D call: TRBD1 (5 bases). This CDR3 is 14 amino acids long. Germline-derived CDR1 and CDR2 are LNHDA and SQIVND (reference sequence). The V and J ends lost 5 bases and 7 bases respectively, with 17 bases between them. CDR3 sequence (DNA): TGTGCCAGTAGTGGGGAACAGGTTTCCAGTGGCTACACCTTC. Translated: CASSGEQVSSGYTF.

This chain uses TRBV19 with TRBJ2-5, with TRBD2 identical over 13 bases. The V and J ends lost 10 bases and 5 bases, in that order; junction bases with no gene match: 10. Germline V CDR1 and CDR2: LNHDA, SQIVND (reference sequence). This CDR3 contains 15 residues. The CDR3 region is CATKRTSGGRETQYF. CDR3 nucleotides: TGTGCCACCAAGCGGACTAGCGGGGGTCGGGAGACCCAGTACTTC.

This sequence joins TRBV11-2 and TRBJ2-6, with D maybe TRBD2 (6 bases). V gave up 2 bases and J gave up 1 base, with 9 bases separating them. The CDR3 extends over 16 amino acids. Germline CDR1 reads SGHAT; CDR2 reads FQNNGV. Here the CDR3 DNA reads TGTGCCAGCAGCTTATTTGGGGGGTCTGGGGCCAACGTCCTGACTTTC. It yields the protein CASSLFGGSGANVLTF.